These T cell receptor beta chains were read from a single sample in a study of blood T cells in healthy people across ages. TCRdb reanalysed the 5' RACE reads using MiXCR and keeps one entry per CDR3 protein. The sample shows about 1.5 million distinct CDR3 sequences, approximately 39% of them seen only once. Material: blood. The source of these receptors is a woman aged 18-30 years in good health. CDR3s include the opening cysteine and the closing phenylalanine or tryptophan. The D gene is left open where the match is weak. Clone size is not always given. Where it is, it says once, few, many or a class for expanded clones.

d_gene	v_gene	j_gene	len	abundance	CDR3nt	CDR3aa
-	TRBV7-7	TRBJ2-5	14	many	TGTGCTAGCAGCTTAGGTGTGGGGGAAGAGACCCAGTACTTC	CASSLGVGEETQYF
-	TRBV29-1	TRBJ2-7	14	-	TGCAGCGTTAGGGGAGCGACAGCTTCCTACGAGCAGTACTTC	CSVRGATASYEQYF
-	TRBV10-3	TRBJ1-5	12	-	TGTGCCATCGCTCAGGGTAATCAGCCCCAGCATTTT	CAIAQGNQPQHF
TRBD1	TRBV5-1	TRBJ2-7	15	few	TGCGCCAGCAGCTTGAGGACAGGGGAGACCTACGAGCAGTACTTC	CASSLRTGETYEQYF
TRBD2	TRBV6-2/TRBV6-3	TRBJ2-1	14	-	TGTGCCAGCAGTTACGGGACTAGCTTTTACGAGCAGTTCTTC	CASSYGTSFYEQFF
-	TRBV9	TRBJ2-1	15	few	TGTGCCAGCAGCGTAAGCCCGGGCCAGCTAGATGAGCAGTTCTTC	CASSVSPGQLDEQFF
TRBD2	TRBV12-3/TRBV12-4	TRBJ2-3	14	many	TGTGCCAGCAGTCGCGGGGGAAACACAGATACGCAGTATTTT	CASSRGGNTDTQYF
-	TRBV9	TRBJ2-3	15	few	TGTGCCAGCAGCGTGGGGGGATGGGGCACAGATACGCAGTATTTT	CASSVGGWGTDTQYF
-	TRBV6-1	TRBJ1-1	14	few	TGTGCCAGCAGCATCAGGAGGGGGGACACTGAAGCTTTCTTT	CASSIRRGDTEAFF
TRBD2	TRBV7-2	TRBJ2-1	15	-	TGTGCCAGCAGCGAGCGGGGGGGCTTCTACAATGAGCAGTTCTTC	CASSERGGFYNEQFF
-	TRBV3-1	TRBJ1-5	13	-	TGTGCCAGCAGCCGAGAGAGGGGTCAGCCCCAGCATTTT	CASSRERGQPQHF
TRBD1	TRBV14	TRBJ1-2	14	few	TGTGCCAGCAGCCAAGGGGGACAGCTCTATGGCTACACCTTC	CASSQGGQLYGYTF
TRBD1	TRBV7-9	TRBJ1-5	15	few	TGTGCCAGCAGCCCCGGTGCAGGGGGCTATCAGCCCCAGCATTTT	CASSPGAGGYQPQHF
-	TRBV7-8	TRBJ2-7	12	few	TGTGCCAGCAGCCCCCACTCCAGTGAGCAGTACTTC	CASSPHSSEQYF
-	TRBV5-1	TRBJ2-7	17	-	TGCGCCAGCAGCTTGGTATTGGGAGCCGGGACCAATTACGAGCAGTACTTC	CASSLVLGAGTNYEQYF
-	TRBV7-2	TRBJ2-5	14	-	TGTGCCAGCAGCGTAGGTTCGGGGTTGGAGACCCAGTACTTC	CASSVGSGLETQYF
-	TRBV30	TRBJ2-7	14	-	TGTGCCTGGAGTGTAGGGAGCTCCTACAATGAGCAGTACTTC	CAWSVGSSYNEQYF
-	TRBV7-9	TRBJ2-3	14	many	TGTGCCAGCAGCTTACCCGGAGGCACAGATACGCAGTATTTT	CASSLPGGTDTQYF
-	TRBV10-1	TRBJ1-5	13	-	TGCGCCAGCAGTGAGTCCGCGAATCAGCCCCAGCATTTT	CASSESANQPQHF
TRBD2	TRBV29-1	TRBJ2-7	14	-	TGCAGCGTTGGGGACTATGGTCTGTACAATGAGCAGTACTTC	CSVGDYGLYNEQYF
TRBD2	TRBV5-1	TRBJ2-3	15	-	TGCGCCAGCAGCTTGGATACTAGCGGTCTCAATACGCAGTATTTT	CASSLDTSGLNTQYF
-	TRBV9	TRBJ2-7	14	-	TGTGCCAGCAGCGTAGGGGTTGGGGGAAACGAGCAGTACTTC	CASSVGVGGNEQYF
TRBD1	TRBV7-8	TRBJ2-7	13	-	TGTGCCAGCAGCTTCGCCACAGGGGGCCAGCAGTACTTC	CASSFATGGQQYF
TRBD2	TRBV18	TRBJ2-7	15	-	TGTGCCAGCTCATTTACTAGCGGGAGGACCCCCGAGCAGTACTTC	CASSFTSGRTPEQYF
-	TRBV29-1	TRBJ1-5	12	-	TGCAGCGTTGGACACCATAATCAGCCCCAGCATTTT	CSVGHHNQPQHF
TRBD1	TRBV4-1	TRBJ1-2	14	few	TGCGCCAGCAGCCAATGGACAGGAGCCTATGGCTACACCTTC	CASSQWTGAYGYTF
-	TRBV7-9	TRBJ1-2	15	-	TGTGCCAGCAGCTTACCTTGGGGAAGTCTCTATGGCTACACCTTC	CASSLPWGSLYGYTF
-	TRBV10-2	TRBJ2-3	14	-	TGCGCCAGCAGTGAGATGGGGGTTGCAGATACGCAGTATTTT	CASSEMGVADTQYF
TRBD2	TRBV20-1	TRBJ2-1	16	few	TGCAGTGCTAGAGATCCGGGGCTAGCGGGGGCCAATGAGCAGTTCTTC	CSARDPGLAGANEQFF
-	TRBV20-1	TRBJ2-7	12	few	TGCAGTGCCTCTGACAGCTCCTACGAGCAGTACTTC	CSASDSSYEQYF
TRBD1	TRBV20-1	TRBJ1-2	14	few	TGCAGTGCTAGAAATGAGGGGGCGGACTATGGTTACACCTTC	CSARNEGADYGYTF
TRBD2	TRBV20-1	TRBJ2-7	14	few	TGCAGTGCTTTCCCTAGCGGGATTGATGCCCTGCAGTACTTC	CSAFPSGIDALQYF
TRBD2	TRBV7-2	TRBJ2-7	16	few	TGTGCCAGCAGCTTAGGGAGGCCTAGCGGGGCGTACGAGCAGTACTTC	CASSLGRPSGAYEQYF
-	TRBV28	TRBJ2-5	13	-	TGTGCCAGCAGCACGACTAACCAAGAGACCCAGTACTTC	CASSTTNQETQYF
-	TRBV6-5	TRBJ1-6	16	-	TGTGCCAGCAGTCACAGACCAAAGGCGGGGAATTCACCCCTCCACTTT	CASSHRPKAGNSPLHF
TRBD2	TRBV20-1	TRBJ2-1	19	few	TGCAGTGCTAAAGGACTAGGTCCCCGAGTAGTGACCTTGTACAATGAGCAGTTCTTC	CSAKGLGPRVVTLYNEQFF
-	TRBV7-2	TRBJ2-7	13	-	TGTGCCAGCAGCACCGGGACTTTCTACGAGCAGTACTTC	CASSTGTFYEQYF
TRBD2	TRBV6-2/TRBV6-3	TRBJ2-3	15	-	TGTGCCAGCAGTTCCGCGGGACTAGCGCGGGATACGCAGTATTTT	CASSSAGLARDTQYF
-	TRBV11-1	TRBJ1-2	15	-	TGTGCCAGCAGCTTAGAGCCAGGTCCTAACTATGGCTACACCTTC	CASSLEPGPNYGYTF
-	TRBV25-1	TRBJ2-4	20	few	TGTGCCAGCAGCGATTTAAGGAGCGCAAAGCTGGAAACCGCCAAAAACATTCAGTACTTC	CASSDLRSAKLETAKNIQYF
-	TRBV27	TRBJ1-2	15	-	TGTGCCAGCAGTTTCCGCGTGGGGACGTACTATGGCTACACCTTC	CASSFRVGTYYGYTF
-	TRBV7-2	TRBJ2-3	12	-	TGTGCCGGCAGCTTAGGACCAGATACGCAGTATTTT	CAGSLGPDTQYF
-	TRBV27	TRBJ2-7	13	few	TGTGCCAGCAGTGTATCGCGGACCTACGAGCAGTACTTC	CASSVSRTYEQYF
-	TRBV7-9	TRBJ1-2	15	-	TGTGCCAGCAGCTTAGCTGGGGCGGTTAACTATGGCTACACCTTC	CASSLAGAVNYGYTF
-	TRBV27	TRBJ2-1	13	few	TGTGCCAGTGTCTCTTTATCCTACAATGAGCAGTTCTTC	CASVSLSYNEQFF
TRBD2	TRBV4-2	TRBJ2-5	19	few	TGTGCCAGCAGCCAAGGTGACTTGGGACTAGCGGGAAGATCTGAGACCCAGTACTTC	CASSQGDLGLAGRSETQYF
TRBD2	TRBV4-3	TRBJ2-1	16	few	TGCGCCAGCAGCCAGGCGACTAGCGGGAACTACAATGAGCAGTTCTTC	CASSQATSGNYNEQFF
TRBD2	TRBV6-5	TRBJ2-1	19	-	TGTGCCAGCAGTTACTCGTTAGCGGGGGGGCCCAGCTCCTACAATGAGCAGTTCTTC	CASSYSLAGGPSSYNEQFF
TRBD1	TRBV29-1	TRBJ1-2	15	once	TGCAGCGTTGAGGGCCCCGGGACAGGGAGCTATGGCTACACCTTC	CSVEGPGTGSYGYTF
TRBD2	TRBV27	TRBJ2-7	15	-	TGTGCCAGCAGGCCCCGGGGGGGCCCCTACAATGAGCAGTACTTC	CASRPRGGPYNEQYF
TRBD2	TRBV20-1	TRBJ2-1	16	-	TGCAGTGCTAGAGGGGAGCGGGGGGAGGCCTACAATGAGCAGTTCTTC	CSARGERGEAYNEQFF
-	TRBV4-1	TRBJ1-1	19	-	TGCGCCAGCAGCCAGGCCAGGGCACGGAAAGTTAGGGGAGACACTGAAGCTTTCTTT	CASSQARARKVRGDTEAFF
TRBD2	TRBV7-9	TRBJ2-1	18	few	TGTGCCAGCAGCTTGCGCCAATTCAGCGGGACTACTCACAATGAGCAGTTCTTC	CASSLRQFSGTTHNEQFF
-	TRBV4-3	TRBJ1-1	15	-	TGCGCCAGCAGCCAAGATCCCGGACCGAACACTGAAGCTTTCTTT	CASSQDPGPNTEAFF
TRBD2	TRBV24-1	TRBJ2-1	18	-	TGTGCCACCAGTGATCCATCGAAAACTAGCGGGAGAACCCATGAGCAGTTCTTC	CATSDPSKTSGRTHEQFF